This TCR beta chain was obtained from a study of regulatory T cells in long-lasting Graves disease. Arm-PCR of CDR3 regions and iRepertoire HTBI primers were the basis on which TCR beta libraries were built. TCRdb reanalysed the multiplex PCR reads using MiXCR and keeps one entry per CDR3 protein. The profile covers around 430,000 distinct CDR3 sequences, with under 25% appearing a single time and around 13% taken by the ten largest. As to time point: persistent/refractory GD, antithyroid drugs over 5 years with positive TRAb. From RNA extracted from PBMCs, the TCR library was made. This clonotype was seen at least ten times. The source is a female donor with Graves disease. Source: peripheral blood mononuclear cells (PBMCs), taken when the disease was refractory, from a patient treated with antithyroid drugs.

CDR3 amino acids: CASSLSGTGFHEQYF. The DNA of the CDR3 is TGTGCCAGCAGCCTCTCTGGGACAGGGTTCCACGAGCAGTACTTC. This chain connects TRBV7-2 to TRBJ2-7; TRBD1 matches at 9 bases. The trim removed 5 bases at V and 5 bases at J, leaving 10 bases unmatched. The length of the CDR3 is 15 residues. Germline-derived CDR1 and CDR2 are SGHTA and FQGNSA.